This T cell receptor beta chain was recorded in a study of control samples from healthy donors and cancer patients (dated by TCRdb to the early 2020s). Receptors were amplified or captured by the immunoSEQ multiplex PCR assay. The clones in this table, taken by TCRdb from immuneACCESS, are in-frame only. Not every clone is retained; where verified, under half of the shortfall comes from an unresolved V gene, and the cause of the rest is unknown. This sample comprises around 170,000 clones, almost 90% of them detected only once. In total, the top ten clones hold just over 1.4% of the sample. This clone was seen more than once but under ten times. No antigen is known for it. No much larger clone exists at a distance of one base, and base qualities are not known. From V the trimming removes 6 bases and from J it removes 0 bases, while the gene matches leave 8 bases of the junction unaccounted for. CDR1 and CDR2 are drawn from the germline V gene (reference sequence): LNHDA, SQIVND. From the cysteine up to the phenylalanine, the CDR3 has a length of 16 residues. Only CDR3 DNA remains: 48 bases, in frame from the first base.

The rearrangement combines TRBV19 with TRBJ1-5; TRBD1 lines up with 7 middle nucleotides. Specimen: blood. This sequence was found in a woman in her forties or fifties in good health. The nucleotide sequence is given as TGTGCCAGTAGACTACGACAGGGTGATAGCAATCAGCCCCAGCATTTT. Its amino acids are CASRLRQGDSNQPQHF. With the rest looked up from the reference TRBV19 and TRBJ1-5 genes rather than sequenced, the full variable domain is DGGITQSPKYLFRKEGQNVTLSCEQNLNHDAMYWYRQDPGQGLRLIYYSQIVNDFQKGDIAEGYSVSREKKESFPLTVTSAQKNPTAFYLCASRLRQGDSNQPQHFGDGTRLSIL.